Listed below are T cell receptor beta chains from one sample, sequenced in a study of blood T cells in healthy people across ages. In TCRdb, the 5' RACE reads were re-called with MiXCR into one record per CDR3 protein. The repertoire holds 550,000 to 800,000 distinct CDR3 sequences, roughly 32% seen once, with roughly 15% in the top ten. Sequencing input: blood. These receptors all stem from a woman at least 80 years old in good health. Each CDR3 is given with its conserved first and last residue. Fields, in order: V gene, D gene, J gene, clone size, CDR3 protein, CDR3 DNA. D genes are given only for firm matches. Expanded clones are given a class, and other clones once, few, many or no size at all.

>TRBV5-5|TRBD1|TRBJ1-5|many
CASSSGTGMSNQPQHF
TGTGCCAGCAGCTCCGGGACAGGGATGAGCAATCAGCCCCAGCATTTT
>TRBV6-5|.|TRBJ2-5|.
CASSYRYPGTGQYF
TGTGCCAGCAGTTACCGGTATCCGGGAACCGGGCAGTACTTC
>TRBV29-1|.|TRBJ2-7|many
CSVRVSNEQYF
TGCAGCGTCCGGGTCAGCAACGAGCAGTACTTC
>TRBV29-1|TRBD2|TRBJ2-7|.
CSAREGLAGPSYEQYF
TGCAGCGCCCGAGAGGGACTAGCGGGACCCTCCTACGAGCAGTACTTC
>TRBV28|.|TRBJ2-7|.
CASSLHVGREYEHYF
TGTGCCAGCAGTTTGCACGTAGGACGGGAATACGAGCATTACTTC
>TRBV6-6|.|TRBJ1-1|.
CASSRGGEQTFF
TGTGCCAGCAGTAGGGGGGGCGAGCAAACTTTCTTT
>TRBV6-2/TRBV6-3|.|TRBJ1-5|many
CATRVTGGTGRWSNQPQHF
TGTGCCACACGAGTTACGGGAGGAACAGGTCGTTGGAGCAATCAGCCCCAGCATTTT
>TRBV7-9|.|TRBJ2-5|.
CASNGDFQETQYF
TGTGCCAGCAATGGGGATTTCCAAGAGACCCAGTACTTC
>TRBV7-9|TRBD1|TRBJ1-4|many
CASSSGQGNEKLFF
TGTGCCAGCAGTTCCGGACAGGGGAATGAAAAACTGTTTTTT
>TRBV7-9|.|TRBJ1-2|.
CASSLGAALNYGYTF
TGTGCCAGCAGCTTAGGCGCAGCTTTGAACTATGGCTACACCTTC
>TRBV28|.|TRBJ2-5|many
CASSLPQGWETQYF
TGTGCCAGCAGTTTGCCGCAGGGTTGGGAGACCCAGTACTTC
>TRBV9|.|TRBJ1-2|many
CASSANDYGYTF
TGTGCCAGCAGCGCAAACGACTATGGCTACACCTTC
>TRBV20-1|TRBD2|TRBJ2-1|many
CSASPSGASYNEQFF
TGCAGTGCTAGTCCTAGCGGGGCGTCCTACAATGAGCAGTTCTTC
>TRBV7-9|.|TRBJ1-1|.
CASSFFQVGGNTEAFF
TGTGCCAGCTCATTTTTCCAGGTCGGAGGGAACACTGAAGCTTTCTTT
>TRBV6-2/TRBV6-3|TRBD1|TRBJ2-7|.
CASRSAGGGTYEQYF
TGTGCCAGCAGATCCGCAGGGGGCGGCACCTACGAGCAGTACTTC
>TRBV12-1|.|TRBJ2-3|.
CASSFGRGMTDTQYF
TGTGCCAGCAGCTTTGGCCGGGGGATGACAGATACGCAGTATTTT
>TRBV5-1|TRBD1|TRBJ2-5|.
CASTSGQVLQETQYF
TGCGCCAGCACCTCAGGACAGGTTCTCCAAGAGACCCAGTACTTC
>TRBV2|.|TRBJ2-5|many
CASTRFGGRETQYF
TGTGCCAGCACCCGTTTCGGGGGGCGAGAGACCCAGTACTTC
>TRBV10-2|.|TRBJ2-1|many
CASSESRGTYNEQFF
TGCGCCAGCAGTGAGTCCAGGGGTACCTACAATGAGCAGTTCTTC
>TRBV12-3/TRBV12-4|TRBD1|TRBJ2-7|many
CASSLALRGRSYEQYF
TGTGCCAGCAGTTTAGCGCTCAGGGGGCGTTCCTACGAGCAGTACTTC
>TRBV5-1|TRBD1|TRBJ1-2|many
CASSLTSGTGYGYTF
TGCGCCAGCAGCTTGACTTCAGGGACAGGCTATGGCTACACCTTC
>TRBV27|.|TRBJ2-7|.
CASSLIGQHYEQYF
TGTGCCAGCAGTTTAATTGGACAGCACTACGAGCAGTACTTC
>TRBV12-3/TRBV12-4|.|TRBJ2-5|.
CAGSSRGQETQYF
TGTGCCGGCAGTAGCCGGGGCCAAGAGACCCAGTACTTC
>TRBV5-6|.|TRBJ2-3|many
CASSPQRADTQYF
TGTGCCAGCAGCCCACAAAGGGCAGATACGCAGTATTTT
>TRBV3-1|.|TRBJ1-1|many
CASSQRGTEAFF
TGTGCCAGCAGCCAACGTGGGACTGAAGCTTTCTTT
>TRBV5-6|TRBD1|TRBJ2-1|.
CASSLKLMTDRRLQREQFF
TGTGCCAGCAGCTTAAAGTTAATGACGGACAGGCGTCTACAACGGGAGCAGTTCTTC
>TRBV27|.|TRBJ2-1|many
CASSSLNPGLEQFF
TGTGCCAGCAGCTCACTTAACCCGGGACTCGAGCAGTTCTTC
>TRBV27|.|TRBJ2-3|many
CASSPIKGLSTDTQYF
TGTGCCAGCAGTCCGATAAAGGGCTTGAGCACAGATACGCAGTATTTT
>TRBV19|TRBD1|TRBJ2-1|.
CASSIGAGGNEQFF
TGTGCCAGTAGTATCGGGGCAGGGGGCAATGAGCAGTTCTTC
>TRBV4-1|TRBD2|TRBJ2-1|once
CASSQDRASGAMDEQFF
TGCGCCAGCAGCCAAGATAGGGCTAGCGGAGCGATGGATGAGCAGTTCTTC
>TRBV20-1|.|TRBJ1-5|many
CSAQPRMGQNQPQHF
TGCAGTGCTCAACCACGGATGGGGCAGAATCAGCCCCAGCATTTT
>TRBV9|TRBD1|TRBJ2-6|many
CASRGQAANVLTF
TGTGCCAGCAGGGGACAGGCGGCCAACGTCCTGACTTTC
>TRBV6-5|.|TRBJ2-7|.
CASSRTVGPLEQYF
TGTGCCAGCAGTCGGACAGTCGGGCCCCTCGAGCAGTACTTC
>TRBV6-5|.|TRBJ2-7|many
CASSYPGREYEQYF
TGTGCCAGCAGTTACCCCGGCCGTGAGTACGAGCAGTACTTC
>TRBV11-2|TRBD2|TRBJ2-7|many
CASSLALAGSYEQYF
TGTGCCAGCAGCTTAGCCCTAGCGGGGTCCTACGAGCAGTACTTC
>TRBV29-1|TRBD2|TRBJ2-3|.
CSVEPGLAGTDTQYF
TGCAGCGTTGAGCCGGGACTAGCGGGAACAGATACGCAGTATTTT
>TRBV7-2|.|TRBJ2-7|many
CASSLVGDITYEQYF
TGTGCCAGCAGCTTAGTGGGGGATATTACCTACGAGCAGTACTTC
>TRBV7-2|.|TRBJ2-1|many
CASSRQPGGYYNEQFF
TGTGCCAGCAGCCGCCAGCCCGGAGGGTACTACAATGAGCAGTTCTTC
>TRBV12-3/TRBV12-4|TRBD1|TRBJ2-5|many
CASRPGTGGPETQYF
TGTGCCAGCAGGCCCGGGACAGGGGGACCGGAGACCCAGTACTTC
>TRBV7-2|TRBD2|TRBJ2-7|many
CASTRGGATYEQYF
TGTGCCAGCACCCGGGGGGGAGCCACCTACGAGCAGTACTTC
>TRBV20-1|TRBD1|TRBJ2-3|.
CSARGDRGRGDTQYF
TGCAGTGCTAGAGGCGACAGGGGGCGCGGAGATACGCAGTATTTT
>TRBV5-1|TRBD1|TRBJ1-2|many
CASSQGQGDYTF
TGCGCCAGCAGCCAAGGACAGGGTGACTACACCTTC
>TRBV20-1|TRBD1|TRBJ2-7|.
CSARDRDRSSYEQYF
TGCAGTGCTAGAGACCGGGACAGGTCCTCCTACGAGCAGTACTTC
>TRBV7-3|.|TRBJ1-5|.
CASSFSPIGTVNQPQHF
TGTGCCAGCAGCTTCTCTCCTATCGGGACGGTTAATCAGCCCCAGCATTTT
>TRBV6-5|TRBD1|TRBJ1-5|many
CASRYNQGAGQPQHF
TGTGCCAGCAGATATAACCAGGGGGCTGGTCAGCCCCAGCATTTT
>TRBV4-2|.|TRBJ1-1|.
CASSPSGVTEAFF
TGTGCCAGCAGCCCTTCTGGGGTCACTGAAGCTTTCTTT
>TRBV7-3|.|TRBJ2-5|.
CASSSLDRNEQYF
TGTGCCAGCAGCTCCCTGGACAGAAATGAGCAGTACTTC
>TRBV11-2|.|TRBJ2-1|once
CASSSSPDEQFF
TGTGCCAGCAGCTCCTCGCCGGATGAGCAGTTCTTC
>TRBV9|TRBD2|TRBJ2-3|.
CASRTPSGGLTDTQYF
TGTGCCAGCAGGACCCCCAGCGGGGGACTCACAGATACGCAGTATTTT
>TRBV7-6|.|TRBJ2-7|.
CASSLTQGRGPYEQYF
TGTGCCAGCAGCTTGACGCAGGGTAGGGGTCCCTACGAGCAGTACTTC
>TRBV12-3/TRBV12-4|TRBD2|TRBJ2-3|once
CASSQSGGSADTQYF
TGTGCCAGCAGTCAAAGCGGGGGGAGCGCAGATACGCAGTATTTT
>TRBV28|.|TRBJ2-5|many
CASSLGFKEGLQETQYF
TGTGCCAGCAGTTTAGGCTTTAAGGAGGGCCTCCAAGAGACCCAGTACTTC
>TRBV6-4|TRBD2|TRBJ2-1|many
CASSDSTSSGGYGEQFF
TGTGCCAGCAGTGACTCGACGTCTAGCGGGGGTTACGGTGAGCAGTTCTTC
>TRBV3-1|.|TRBJ2-5|many
CASSQVLGVETQYF
TGTGCCAGCAGCCAAGTTCTGGGAGTAGAGACCCAGTACTTC
>TRBV18|.|TRBJ2-5|many
CASSPGSQETQYF
TGCGCCAGCAGCCCCGGAAGTCAAGAGACCCAGTACTTC
>TRBV29-1|TRBD1|TRBJ2-5|many
CSVTGGDVGETQYF
TGCAGCGTTACAGGGGGCGACGTGGGAGAGACCCAGTACTTC
>TRBV2|TRBD2|TRBJ2-1|.
CASSVAAGEDEQFF
TGTGCCAGCAGTGTAGCGGCGGGAGAGGATGAGCAGTTCTTC
>TRBV5-1|.|TRBJ2-7|many
CASSHTGARGEQYF
TGCGCCAGCAGCCATACAGGGGCCCGGGGGGAGCAGTACTTC
>TRBV6-5|.|TRBJ2-7|.
CASSYEGAYEQYF
TGTGCCAGCAGTTACGAGGGGGCCTACGAGCAGTACTTC
>TRBV15|TRBD1|TRBJ1-4|many
CATSPQGGPEKLFF
TGTGCCACCAGCCCCCAGGGGGGGCCTGAAAAACTGTTTTTT